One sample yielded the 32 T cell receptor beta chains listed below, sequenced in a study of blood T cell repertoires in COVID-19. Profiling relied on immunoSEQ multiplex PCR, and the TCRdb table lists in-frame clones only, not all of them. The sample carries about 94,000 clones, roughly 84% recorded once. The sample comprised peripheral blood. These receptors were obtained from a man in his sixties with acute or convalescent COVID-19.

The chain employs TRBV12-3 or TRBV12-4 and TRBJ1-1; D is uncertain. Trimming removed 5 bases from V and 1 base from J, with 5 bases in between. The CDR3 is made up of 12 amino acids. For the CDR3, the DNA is TGTGCCAGCAGTCCGGGGAACACTGAAGCTTTCTTT. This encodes CASSPGNTEAFF.

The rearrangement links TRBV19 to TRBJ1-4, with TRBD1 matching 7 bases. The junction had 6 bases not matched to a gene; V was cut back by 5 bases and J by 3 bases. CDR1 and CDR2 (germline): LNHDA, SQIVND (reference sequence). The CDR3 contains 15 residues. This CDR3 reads CASSYRGSANEKLFF. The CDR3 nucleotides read TGTGCCAGTAGTTACAGGGGTTCGGCTAATGAAAAACTGTTTTTT.

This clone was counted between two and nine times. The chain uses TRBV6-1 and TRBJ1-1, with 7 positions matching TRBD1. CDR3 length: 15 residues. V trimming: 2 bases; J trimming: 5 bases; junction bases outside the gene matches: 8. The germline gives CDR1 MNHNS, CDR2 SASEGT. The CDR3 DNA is TGTGCCAGCAGTGAAATAGCGGCAGGGGGAACTGAAGCTTTCTTT. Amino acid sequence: CASSEIAAGGTEAFF.

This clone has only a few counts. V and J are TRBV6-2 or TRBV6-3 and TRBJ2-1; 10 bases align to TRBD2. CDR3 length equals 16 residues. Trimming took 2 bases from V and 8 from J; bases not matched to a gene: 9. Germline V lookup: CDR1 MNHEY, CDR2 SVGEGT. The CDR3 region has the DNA TGTGCCAGCAGTTACCCCCCAAGCGGGGGGGCCGATGAGCAGTTCTTC. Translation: CASSYPPSGGADEQFF.

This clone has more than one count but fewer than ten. The CDR3 DNA sequence: TGTGCCAGCAGCCCCGGGACTAGCGGGGGGGCGGAGCAGTTCTTC. This gives the protein CASSPGTSGGAEQFF. This chain uses TRBV11-2 with TRBJ2-1; 16 bases are shared with TRBD2. J was trimmed by 10 bases and V by 5 bases; bases with no gene match: 5. Germline V gene lookup returns CDR1 SGHAT and CDR2 FQNNGV. The CDR3 is made up of 15 amino acids.

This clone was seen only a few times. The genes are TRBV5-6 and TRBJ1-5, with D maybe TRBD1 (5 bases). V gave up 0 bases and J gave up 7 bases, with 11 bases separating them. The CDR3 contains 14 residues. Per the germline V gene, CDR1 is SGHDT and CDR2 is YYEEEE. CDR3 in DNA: TGTGCCAGCAGCTTGGCGGGGAGGGACCAGCCCCAGCATTTT. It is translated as CASSLAGRDQPQHF.

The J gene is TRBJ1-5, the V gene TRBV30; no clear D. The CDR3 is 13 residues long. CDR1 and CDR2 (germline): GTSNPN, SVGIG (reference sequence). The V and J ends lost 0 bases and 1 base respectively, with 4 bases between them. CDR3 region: CAWSVASNQPQHF. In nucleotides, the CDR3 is TGTGCCTGGAGTGTAGCCAGCAATCAGCCCCAGCATTTT.

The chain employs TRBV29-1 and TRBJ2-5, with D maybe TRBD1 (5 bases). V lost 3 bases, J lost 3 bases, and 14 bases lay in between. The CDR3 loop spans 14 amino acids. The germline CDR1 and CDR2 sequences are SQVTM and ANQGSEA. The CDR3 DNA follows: TGCAGCGTTGATTTCGGACAATTAAAAGAGACCCAGTACTTC. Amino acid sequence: CSVDFGQLKETQYF. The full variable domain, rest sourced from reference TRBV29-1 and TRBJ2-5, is SAVISQKPSRDICQRGTSLTIQCQVDSQVTMMFWYRQQPGQSLTLIATANQGSEATYESGFVIDKFPISRPNLTFSTLTVSNMSPEDSSIYLCSVDFGQLKETQYFGPGTRLLVL.

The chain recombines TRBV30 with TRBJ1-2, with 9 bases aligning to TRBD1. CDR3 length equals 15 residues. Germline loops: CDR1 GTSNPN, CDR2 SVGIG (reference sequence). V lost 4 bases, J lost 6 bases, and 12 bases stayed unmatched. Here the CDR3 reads CAWTLRGTGMNGYTF. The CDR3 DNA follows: TGTGCCTGGACCCTCCGCGGGACAGGGATGAATGGCTACACCTTC. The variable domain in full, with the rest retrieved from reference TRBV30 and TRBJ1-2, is SQTIHQWPATLVQPVGSPLSLECTVEGTSNPNLYWYRQAAGRGLQLLFYSVGIGQISSEVPQNLSASRPQDRQFILSSKKLLLSDSGFYLCAWTLRGTGMNGYTFGSGTRLTVV.

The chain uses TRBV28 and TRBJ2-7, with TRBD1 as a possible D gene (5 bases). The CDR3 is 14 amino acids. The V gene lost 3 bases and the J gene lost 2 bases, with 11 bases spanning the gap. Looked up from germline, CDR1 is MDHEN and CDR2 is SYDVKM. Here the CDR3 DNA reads TGTGCCAGCAGTTTTGGGCAGGGTCCCTACGAGCAGTACTTC. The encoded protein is CASSFGQGPYEQYF. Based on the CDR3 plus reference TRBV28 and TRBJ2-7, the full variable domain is DVKVTQSSRYLVKRTGEKVFLECVQDMDHENMFWYRQDPGLGLRLIYFSYDVKMKEKGDIPEGYSVSREKKERFSLILESASTNQTSMYLCASSFGQGPYEQYFGPGTRLTVT.

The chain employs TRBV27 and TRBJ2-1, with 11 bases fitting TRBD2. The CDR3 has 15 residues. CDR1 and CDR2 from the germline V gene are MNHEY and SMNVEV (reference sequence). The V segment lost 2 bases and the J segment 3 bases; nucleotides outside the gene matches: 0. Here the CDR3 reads CASSLTSGGYNEQFF. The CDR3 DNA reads TGTGCCAGCAGTTTAACTAGCGGGGGCTACAATGAGCAGTTCTTC.

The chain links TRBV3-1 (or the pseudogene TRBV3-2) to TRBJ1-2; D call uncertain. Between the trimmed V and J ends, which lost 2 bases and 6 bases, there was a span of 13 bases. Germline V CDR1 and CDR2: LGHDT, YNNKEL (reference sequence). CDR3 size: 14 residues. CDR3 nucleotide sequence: TGTGCCAGCAGCCAAATCCGGGGTGGGGATGGCTACACCTTC. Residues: CASSQIRGGDGYTF.

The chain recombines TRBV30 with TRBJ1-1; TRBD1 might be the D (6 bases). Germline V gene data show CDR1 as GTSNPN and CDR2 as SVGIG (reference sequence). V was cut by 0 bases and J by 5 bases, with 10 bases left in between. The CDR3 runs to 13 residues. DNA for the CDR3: TGTGCCTGGAGTGTATCAGGGGCGACTGAAGCTTTCTTT. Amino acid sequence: CAWSVSGATEAFF.

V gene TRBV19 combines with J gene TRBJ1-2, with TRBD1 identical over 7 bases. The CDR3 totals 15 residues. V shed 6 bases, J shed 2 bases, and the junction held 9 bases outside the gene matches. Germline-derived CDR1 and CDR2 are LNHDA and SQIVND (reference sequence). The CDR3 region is CASRVPGQRNYGYTF. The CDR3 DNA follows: TGTGCCAGTAGGGTCCCGGGACAGAGAAACTATGGCTACACCTTC.

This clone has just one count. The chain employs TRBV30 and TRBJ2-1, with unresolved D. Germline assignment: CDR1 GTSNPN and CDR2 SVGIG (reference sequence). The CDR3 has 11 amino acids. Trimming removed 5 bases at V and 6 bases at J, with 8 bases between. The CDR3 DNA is TGTGCCTGGGAACGGTTCAATGAGCAGTTCTTC. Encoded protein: CAWERFNEQFF.

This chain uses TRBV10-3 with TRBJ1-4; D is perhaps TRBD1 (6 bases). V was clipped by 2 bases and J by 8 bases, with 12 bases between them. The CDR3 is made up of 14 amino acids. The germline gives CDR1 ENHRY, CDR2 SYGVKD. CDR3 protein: CAISEDRLGEKLFF. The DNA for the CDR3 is TGTGCCATCAGTGAGGACAGGCTTGGGGAAAAACTGTTTTTT.

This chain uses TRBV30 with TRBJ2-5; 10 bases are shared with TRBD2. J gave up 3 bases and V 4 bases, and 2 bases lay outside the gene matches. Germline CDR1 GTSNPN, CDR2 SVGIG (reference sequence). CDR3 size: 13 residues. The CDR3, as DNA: TGTGCCTGGAATCTAGCGGGGGAAGAGACCCAGTACTTC. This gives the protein CAWNLAGEETQYF.

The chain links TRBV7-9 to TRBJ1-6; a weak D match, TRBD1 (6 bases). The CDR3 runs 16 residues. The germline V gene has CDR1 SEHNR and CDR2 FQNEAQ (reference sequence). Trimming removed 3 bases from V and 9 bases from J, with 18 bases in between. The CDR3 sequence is CASSLGAGPEGSPLHF. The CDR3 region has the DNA TGTGCCAGCAGCTTGGGGGCCGGTCCAGAAGGTTCACCCCTCCACTTT.

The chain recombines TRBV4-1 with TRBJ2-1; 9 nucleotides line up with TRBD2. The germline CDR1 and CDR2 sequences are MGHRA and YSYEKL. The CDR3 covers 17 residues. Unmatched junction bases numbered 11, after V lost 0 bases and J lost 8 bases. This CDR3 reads CASSQELMGGGAYEQFF. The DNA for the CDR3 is TGCGCCAGCAGCCAAGAACTCATGGGCGGGGGGGCGTATGAGCAGTTCTTC.

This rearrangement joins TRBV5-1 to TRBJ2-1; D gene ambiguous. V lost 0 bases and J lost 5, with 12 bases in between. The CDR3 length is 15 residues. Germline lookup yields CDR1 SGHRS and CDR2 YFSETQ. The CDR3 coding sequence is TGCGCCAGCAGCTTGGGTTCAGGTGACCACAATGAGCAGTTCTTC. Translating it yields CASSLGSGDHNEQFF.

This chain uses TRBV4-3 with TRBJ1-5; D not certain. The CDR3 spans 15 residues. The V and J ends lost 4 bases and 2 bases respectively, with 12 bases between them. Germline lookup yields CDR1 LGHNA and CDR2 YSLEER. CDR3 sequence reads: CASSPALAGNQPQHF. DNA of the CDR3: TGCGCCAGCAGCCCGGCATTAGCGGGCAATCAGCCCCAGCATTTT.

The CDR3 region is CASSQEGQKENEQFF. For the CDR3, the DNA is TGCGCCAGCAGCCAGGAGGGACAGAAGGAAAATGAGCAGTTCTTC. The chain couples TRBV5-1 to TRBJ2-1, with D perhaps TRBD1 (7 bases). V lost 4 bases and J 7 bases, leaving 18 bases between the germline ends. CDR1 is SGHRS, CDR2 YFSETQ, per germline. The CDR3 contains 15 residues.

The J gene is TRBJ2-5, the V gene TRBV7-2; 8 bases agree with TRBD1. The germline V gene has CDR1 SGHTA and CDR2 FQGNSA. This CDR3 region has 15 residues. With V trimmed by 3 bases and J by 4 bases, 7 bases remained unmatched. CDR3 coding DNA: TGTGCCAGCAGCTTCGGACAGGGAAATGGAGAGACCCAGTACTTC. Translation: CASSFGQGNGETQYF. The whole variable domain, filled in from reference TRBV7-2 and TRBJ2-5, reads GAGVSQSPSNKVTEKGKDVELRCDPISGHTALYWYRQSLGQGLEFLIYFQGNSAPDKSGLPSDRFSAERTGGSVSTLTIQRTQQEDSAVYLCASSFGQGNGETQYFGPGTRLLVL.

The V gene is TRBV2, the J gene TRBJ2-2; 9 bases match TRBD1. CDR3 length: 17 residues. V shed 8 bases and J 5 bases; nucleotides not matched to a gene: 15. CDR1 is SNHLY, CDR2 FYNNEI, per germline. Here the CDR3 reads CASLKPGQGGKTGELFF. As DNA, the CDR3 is TGTGCCAGCCTCAAACCGGGACAGGGAGGAAAAACCGGGGAGCTGTTTTTT.

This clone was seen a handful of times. This chain's CDR3 is CASSWGQGATYEQYF. The CDR3 DNA follows: TGTGCCAGCAGCTGGGGACAGGGCGCTACCTACGAGCAGTACTTC. The chain is built from TRBV5-4 and TRBJ2-7; 9 bases are a match to TRBD1. Germline V gives CDR1 SGHNT, CDR2 YYREEE (reference sequence). The length of the CDR3 is 15 residues. V was clipped by 3 bases and J by 2 bases; unmatched bases: 6.

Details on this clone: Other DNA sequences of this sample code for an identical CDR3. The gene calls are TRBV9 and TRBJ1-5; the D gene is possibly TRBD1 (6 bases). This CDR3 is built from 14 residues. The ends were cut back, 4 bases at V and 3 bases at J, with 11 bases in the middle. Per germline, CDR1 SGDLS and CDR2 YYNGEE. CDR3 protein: CASSSTGLNQPQHF. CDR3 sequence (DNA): TGTGCCAGCAGCTCAACAGGGCTCAATCAGCCCCAGCATTTT.

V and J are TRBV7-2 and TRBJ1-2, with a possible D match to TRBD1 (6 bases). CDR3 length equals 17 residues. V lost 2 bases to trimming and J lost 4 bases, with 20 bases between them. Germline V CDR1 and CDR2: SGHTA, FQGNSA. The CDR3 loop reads CASSLSIMAQGTYGYTF. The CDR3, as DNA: TGTGCCAGCAGCTTAAGTATAATGGCACAGGGTACCTATGGCTACACCTTC.

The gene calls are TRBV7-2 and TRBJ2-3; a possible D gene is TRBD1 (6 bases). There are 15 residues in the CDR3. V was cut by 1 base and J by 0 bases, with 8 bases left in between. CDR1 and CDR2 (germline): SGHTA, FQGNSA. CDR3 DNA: TGTGCCAGCAGCTTAGGGGGGCTTAGCACAGATACGCAGTATTTT. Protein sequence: CASSLGGLSTDTQYF.

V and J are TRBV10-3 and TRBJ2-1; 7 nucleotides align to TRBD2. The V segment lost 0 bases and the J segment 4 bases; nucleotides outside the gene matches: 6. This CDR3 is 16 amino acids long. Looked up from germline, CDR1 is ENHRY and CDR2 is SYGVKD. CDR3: CAISESSAGVYNEQFF. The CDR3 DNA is TGTGCCATCAGTGAGTCGTCGGCGGGGGTGTACAATGAGCAGTTCTTC.

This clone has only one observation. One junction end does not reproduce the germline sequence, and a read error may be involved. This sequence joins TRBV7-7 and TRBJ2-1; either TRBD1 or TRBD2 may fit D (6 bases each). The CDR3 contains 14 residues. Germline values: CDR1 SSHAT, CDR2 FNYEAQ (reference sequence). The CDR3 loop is CASSLGGLYNEQFF. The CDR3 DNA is TGTGCTAGCAGCTTAGGGGGACTTTACAATGAGCAGTTCTTC.

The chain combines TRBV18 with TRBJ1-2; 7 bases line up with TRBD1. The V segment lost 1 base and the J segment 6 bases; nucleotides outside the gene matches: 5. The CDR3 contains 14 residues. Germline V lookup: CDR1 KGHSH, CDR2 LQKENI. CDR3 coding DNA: TGTGCCAGCTCACCACTAACAGGGGAGGATGGCTACACCTTC. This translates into CASSPLTGEDGYTF. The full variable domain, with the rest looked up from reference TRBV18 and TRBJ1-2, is NAGVMQNPRHLVRRRGQEARLRCSPMKGHSHVYWYRQLPEEGLKFMVYLQKENIIDESGMPKERFSAEFPKEGPSILRIQQVVRGDSAAYFCASSPLTGEDGYTFGSGTRLTVV.

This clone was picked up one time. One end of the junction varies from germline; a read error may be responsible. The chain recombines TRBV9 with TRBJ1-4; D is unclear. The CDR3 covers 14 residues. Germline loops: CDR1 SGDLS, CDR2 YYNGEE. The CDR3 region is CASSARPTDEKLFF. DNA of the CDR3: TGTGCCAGCAGCGCCAGGCCAACTGATGAAAAACTGTTTTTT.